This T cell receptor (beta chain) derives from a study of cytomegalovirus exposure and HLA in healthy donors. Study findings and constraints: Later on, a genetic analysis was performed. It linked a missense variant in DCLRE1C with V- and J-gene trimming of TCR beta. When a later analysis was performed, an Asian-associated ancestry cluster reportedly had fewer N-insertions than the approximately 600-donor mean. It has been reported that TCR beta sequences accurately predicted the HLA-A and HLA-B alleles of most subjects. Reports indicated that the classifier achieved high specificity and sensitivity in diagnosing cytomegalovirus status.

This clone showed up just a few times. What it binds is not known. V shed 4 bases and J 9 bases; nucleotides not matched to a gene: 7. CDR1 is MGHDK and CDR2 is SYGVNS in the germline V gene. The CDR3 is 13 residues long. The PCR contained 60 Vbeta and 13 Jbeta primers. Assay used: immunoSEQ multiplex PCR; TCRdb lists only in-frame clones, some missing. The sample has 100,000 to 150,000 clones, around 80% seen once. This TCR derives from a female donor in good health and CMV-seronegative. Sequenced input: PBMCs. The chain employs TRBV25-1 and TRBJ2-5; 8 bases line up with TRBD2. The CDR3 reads CASSGGREAAQYF. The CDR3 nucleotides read TGTGCCAGCAGTGGGGGGCGGGAGGCAGCCCAGTACTTC.